The TCR beta chain under discussion was sequenced for a study of blood T cell repertoires in COVID-19. Study background: Sources were T cells, B-cell-depleted T cells, or PBMCs; the material itself was cDNA or gDNA.

This CDR3 is built from 12 residues. CDR1 LGHNA and CDR2 YNFKEQ come from the germline V gene. V shed 3 bases and J shed 5 bases, with 7 bases lying between them. Measured with immunoSEQ multiplex PCR; TCRdb has only the in-frame clones, and not every one. Seen here are some 40,000 clones, over 75% observed once, and the top ten hold roughly a tenth. Sequencing was performed on peripheral blood. The gene calls are TRBV4-2 and TRBJ1-2; possible D gene TRBD1, 5 bases. This receptor was obtained from a human donor in a cohort sampled during active COVID-19. CDR3 nucleotides: TGTGCCAGCAGCCATGGACATTATGGCTACACCTTC. Its translation is CASSHGHYGYTF.